In its sample, the clone carrying this T cell receptor beta chain was seen once. Its target is unknown. These data come from a study of blood T cells in healthy people across ages. There are 16 residues in the CDR3. Germline-derived CDR1 and CDR2 are SGDLS and YYNGEE. Trimming stripped 3 bases from V and 0 bases from J, with 13 bases between. Findings and caveats of the study: As age increased, TCR beta diversity per million T cells fell in a roughly linear fashion.

Through a sample-barcoded 5' primer and a J-beta primer mix, a second PCR was run for about 7 to 12 cycles. TCRdb itself ran the 5' RACE reads through MiXCR, one entry per CDR3 protein. The sample lists 800,000 to 1,000,000 distinct CDR3 sequences, 48% occurring once. This sequence originates from a man aged 30-40 years in good health. Sequenced sample: blood. V usage is TRBV9 and J usage is TRBJ2-1; TRBD2 is a possible D gene (5 bases). This CDR3 is CASSAPGYGSYNEQFF. The DNA of the CDR3 is TGTGCCAGCAGCGCACCGGGATACGGCTCCTACAATGAGCAGTTCTTC.